These 23 T cell receptor beta chains originate from one sample sequenced in a study of T cells in Graves' hyperthyroidism and ophthalmopathy. Amplification of TCR beta CDR3 regions was performed using RNA transcripts as template. The HTBI primer set drove a first-round RT-PCR of the TCR CDR3. TCRdb re-called the multiplex PCR reads through MiXCR, storing one row per CDR3 protein. The sample contains fewer than 350,000 distinct CDR3 sequences, roughly a fifth of which appear only once. The sample comprised blood. Receptors were obtained from a man aged 45-65 years with Graves' ophthalmopathy.

This rearrangement joins TRBV29-1 to TRBJ2-5, with a weak D call TRBD2 (7 bases). CDR1 and CDR2 (germline): SQVTM, ANQGSEA. This CDR3 region has 13 residues. CDR3 residues: CTGGGGGQETQYF. The DNA of the CDR3 is TGCACCGGAGGGGGGGGTGGCCAAGAGACCCAGTACTTC.

In its sample, this clonotype was seen a few times. This chain links TRBV9 with TRBJ2-2; 9 bases fit TRBD2. Trimming at V came to 6 bases and at J to 8 bases, leaving 8 bases not matched to a gene. The CDR3 runs to 14 residues. Germline CDR1 reads SGDLS; CDR2 reads YYNGEE. CDR3 nucleotide sequence: TGTGCCAGCACCGGTAGCGGGAGCAGAGGGGAGCTGTTTTTT. This sequence encodes CASTGSGSRGELFF.

This rearrangement joins TRBV20-1 to TRBJ2-1, with TRBD2 matching over 11 bases. Per the germline V gene, CDR1 is DFQATT and CDR2 is SNEGSKA (reference sequence). The CDR3 has 16 amino acids. Unmatched junction bases numbered 9, after V lost 4 bases and J lost 4 bases. The CDR3 nucleotides are TGCAGTGCTATAAATCTAGCGGGAGGCTCATACAATGAGCAGTTCTTC. It specifies CSAINLAGGSYNEQFF.

There are a few counts of this clonotype. A junction end diverges from the germline sequence, so it may reflect a read error. V is TRBV10-2 and J is TRBJ1-2, with no clear D. CDR3 size: 13 residues. Germline values: CDR1 WSHSY, CDR2 SAAADI. The CDR3 sequence: CASNEAASYGYTF. The CDR3 coding sequence is TGCGCCAGCAATGAGGCGGCCAGCTATGGCTACACCTTC.

The chain joins TRBV19 to TRBJ2-3; TRBD2 aligns across 11 bases. The CDR3 is 18 residues long. Trimming at V came to 3 bases and at J to 2 bases, leaving 10 bases not matched to a gene. Germline lookup yields CDR1 LNHDA and CDR2 SQIVND (reference sequence). The CDR3 loop reads CASSIASSGRSLTDTQYF. The CDR3 nucleotides are TGTGCCAGTAGTATTGCTTCTAGCGGGAGGAGCCTCACAGATACGCAGTATTTT.

In this sample, this clonotype turned up many times. This chain uses TRBV10-3 with TRBJ1-2; D ambiguous. The germline gives CDR1 ENHRY, CDR2 SYGVKD. Trimming stripped 2 bases from V and 8 bases from J, with 6 bases between. CDR3 size: 11 residues. The CDR3: CAISEGRGYTF. The CDR3 nucleotides are TGTGCCATCAGTGAGGGTAGGGGCTACACCTTC.

The chain joins TRBV20-1 to TRBJ2-1; D tentatively reads TRBD1 or TRBD2 (5 bases each). V lost 2 bases, J lost 5 bases, and 10 bases lay in between. The CDR3 is made up of 13 amino acids. CDR1 is DFQATT, CDR2 SNEGSKA, per germline (reference sequence). CDR3 DNA: TGCAGTGCTAGAAGAGGGGCAGACAATGAGCAGTTCTTC. This encodes CSARRGADNEQFF.

This clonotype was recorded at least ten times. The chain employs TRBV7-6 and TRBJ2-1, with TRBD2 matching 7 bases. There are 16 residues in the CDR3. Germline trimming cut 0 bases from V and 0 bases from J; bases unmatched to any gene: 2. Germline CDR1 and CDR2: SGHVS and FNYEAQ. CDR3 residues: CASSLASGSSYNEQFF. CDR3 sequence (DNA): TGTGCCAGCAGCTTAGCTAGCGGGTCCTCCTACAATGAGCAGTTCTTC.

Many counts were recorded for this clonotype. This sequence joins TRBV7-9 and TRBJ2-3; a weak D match, TRBD1 (6 bases). The germline V gene encodes CDR1 SEHNR and CDR2 FQNEAQ (reference sequence). The CDR3 contains 14 residues. The ends were cut back, 4 bases at V and 4 bases at J, with 12 bases in the middle. The CDR3 DNA reads as TGTGCCAGCAGCTCTTCCAGGGGTTCAGATACGCAGTATTTT. Protein sequence: CASSSSRGSDTQYF.

The chain couples TRBV5-1 to TRBJ2-1; 8 bases match TRBD1. The CDR3 runs 15 residues. The germline V gene has CDR1 SGHRS and CDR2 YFSETQ. The J segment lost 7 bases and the V segment lost 3 bases, leaving 9 bases of the junction unmatched. As DNA, the CDR3 is TGCGCCAGCAGCTCCGCCGGACAGGGATGGAATGAGCAGTTCTTC. The encoded protein is CASSSAGQGWNEQFF. Variable domain in full (rest from reference TRBV5-1 and TRBJ2-1): KAGVTQTPRYLIKTRGQQVTLSCSPISGHRSVSWYQQTPGQGLQFLFEYFSETQRNKGNFPGRFSGRQFSNSRSEMNVSTLELGDSALYLCASSSAGQGWNEQFFGPGTRLTVL.

This clonotype has just a few counts. The chain joins TRBV18 to TRBJ2-2, with D maybe TRBD1 (6 bases). This CDR3 region has 15 residues. The germline V gene encodes CDR1 KGHSH and CDR2 LQKENI. Trimming left V 4 bases short and J 1 base short, with 10 bases between. CDR3 residues: CASSQPGQNTGELFF. The DNA for the CDR3 is TGTGCCAGCTCACAACCGGGACAGAACACCGGGGAGCTGTTTTTT.

This clonotype occurred many times. This chain joins TRBV3-1 and TRBJ1-1, with a tentative D call TRBD1 (6 bases). This CDR3 comprises 14 residues. V lost 4 bases to trimming and J lost 7 bases, with 16 bases between them. Germline V gene data show CDR1 as LGHDT and CDR2 as YNNKEL (reference sequence). For the CDR3, the DNA is TGTGCCAGCAGCCCCACCTTTACAGGGATTGAAGCTTTCTTT. Encoded protein: CASSPTFTGIEAFF.

This clonotype was seen more than once but under ten times. The gene calls are TRBV28 and TRBJ1-2; no firm D call. V lost 3 bases to trimming and J lost 3 bases, with 14 bases between them. The CDR3 runs 15 residues. Germline V CDR1 and CDR2: MDHEN, SYDVKM. DNA for the CDR3: TGTGCCAGCAGTTTGCCAGAGAATCCCCACTATGGCTACACCTTC. Amino acid sequence: CASSLPENPHYGYTF.

CDR3 residues: CASSPGGGTGGYTF. The CDR3 nucleotides read TGTGCCAGCAGTCCTGGGGGGGGAACGGGAGGCTACACCTTC. The V and J genes are TRBV28 and TRBJ1-2, with D perhaps TRBD1 (5 bases). The CDR3 consists of 14 residues. Trimming pared 5 bases from V and 8 bases from J, leaving 18 bases between. Germline-derived CDR1 and CDR2 are MDHEN and SYDVKM.

The V gene is TRBV4-1, the J gene TRBJ2-3; D possibly uses TRBD1 or TRBD2 (6 bases each). V lost 4 bases and J lost 3, with 20 bases in between. The CDR3 is made up of 17 amino acids. Germline CDR1 is MGHRA and CDR2 is YSYEKL. CDR3 in amino acids: CASSPEPGRGRTDTQYF. The CDR3 DNA reads as TGCGCCAGCAGCCCCGAACCCGGACGGGGGCGGACAGATACGCAGTATTTT.

This clonotype was recorded at least ten times. This chain uses TRBV7-9 with TRBJ1-1; D possibly corresponds to TRBD1 (6 bases). The germline CDR1 and CDR2 sequences are SEHNR and FQNEAQ (reference sequence). This CDR3 comprises 16 residues. V lost 4 bases and J 2 bases, leaving 17 bases between the germline ends. CDR3 protein: CASSSSLRTANTEAFF. The CDR3 DNA sequence: TGTGCCAGCAGCTCATCCTTAAGGACAGCCAACACTGAAGCTTTCTTT.

At least ten counts were recorded for this clonotype. The V and J genes are TRBV5-1 and TRBJ1-2; no clear D. V was trimmed by 3 bases and J by 3 bases, leaving 9 bases between them. From germline, CDR1 is SGHRS and CDR2 YFSETQ. CDR3 size: 13 residues. The CDR3, as DNA: TGCGCCAGCAGCTCGGACGGATACTATGGCTACACCTTC. The encoded protein is CASSSDGYYGYTF.

This clonotype was observed many times. V is TRBV6-1 and J is TRBJ1-5, with D tentatively TRBD1 (6 bases). The V end was cut by 5 bases, the J end by 3 bases, with 14 bases between. Germline CDR1 reads MNHNS; CDR2 reads SASEGT. This CDR3 contains 15 residues. CDR3 nucleotide sequence: TGTGCCAGCAGTCGACGACAGGATTTCAATCAGCCCCAGCATTTT. Protein sequence: CASSRRQDFNQPQHF.

In its sample, this clonotype was seen many times. The rearrangement joins TRBV27 to TRBJ2-1, with 15 bases that match TRBD2. The CDR3 is 16 amino acids. CDR1 and CDR2 from the germline V gene are MNHEY and SMNVEV (reference sequence). The junction had 5 bases not matched to a gene; V was cut back by 5 bases and J by 6 bases. The CDR3 nucleotides are TGTGCCAGCAGTGTCCGGACTAGCGGGAGGGCCAATGAGCAGTTCTTC. Its protein product is CASSVRTSGRANEQFF.

There are many counts of this clonotype. The V call is TRBV11-1, the J call TRBJ2-2, with 7 bases matching TRBD2. The CDR3 is made up of 15 amino acids. The ends lost 3 bases at V and 4 bases at J; junction bases unmatched: 5. Looked up from germline, CDR1 is SGHAT and CDR2 is FQDESV (reference sequence). The CDR3 region has the DNA TGTGCCAGCAGCTTGGGGGGGGGAGCCACCGGGGAGCTGTTTTTT. Translation: CASSLGGGATGELFF.

This clonotype was counted ten times or more. The chain combines TRBV5-1 with TRBJ2-2, with a possible D match to TRBD1 (5 bases). Germline-derived CDR1 and CDR2 are SGHRS and YFSETQ. V shed 1 base and J shed 3 bases, with 10 bases lying between them. The CDR3 is 15 residues long. The CDR3 DNA follows: TGCGCCAGCAGCTTGTCCTTGGGGCACACCGGGGAGCTGTTTTTT. Its translation is CASSLSLGHTGELFF.

This chain links TRBV5-5 with TRBJ2-3, with 11 bases lining up with TRBD2. CDR1 is SGHKS, CDR2 YYEKEE, per germline (reference sequence). After removal of 0 bases from V and 2 bases from J, the junction contained 8 bases not matched to a gene. This CDR3 has 18 amino acids. The CDR3 region has the DNA TGTGCCAGCAGCTTGGGCGGGGCTAGCGGGAGGCTCACAGATACGCAGTATTTT. Its protein product is CASSLGGASGRLTDTQYF.

This clonotype has at least ten counts. The gene calls are TRBV20-1 and TRBJ2-5; 7 bases align to TRBD1. J was trimmed by 5 bases and V by 5 bases; bases with no gene match: 8. Germline loops: CDR1 DFQATT, CDR2 SNEGSKA (reference sequence). The CDR3 loop spans 13 amino acids. CDR3 bases: TGCAGTGCTCGTACCCGGGACAGTGAGACCCAGTACTTC. It codes for CSARTRDSETQYF.